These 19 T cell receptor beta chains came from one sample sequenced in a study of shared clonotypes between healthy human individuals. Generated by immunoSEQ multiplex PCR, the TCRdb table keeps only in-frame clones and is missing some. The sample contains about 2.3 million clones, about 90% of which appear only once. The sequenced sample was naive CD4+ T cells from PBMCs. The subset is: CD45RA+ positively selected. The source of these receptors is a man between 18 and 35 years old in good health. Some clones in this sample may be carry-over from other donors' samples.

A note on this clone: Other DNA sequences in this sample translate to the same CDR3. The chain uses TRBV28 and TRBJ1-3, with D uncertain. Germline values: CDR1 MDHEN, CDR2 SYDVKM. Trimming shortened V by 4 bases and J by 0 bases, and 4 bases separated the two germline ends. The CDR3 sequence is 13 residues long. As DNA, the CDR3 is TGTGCCAGCAGTTCTATCTCTGGAAACACCATATATTTT. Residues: CASSSISGNTIYF.

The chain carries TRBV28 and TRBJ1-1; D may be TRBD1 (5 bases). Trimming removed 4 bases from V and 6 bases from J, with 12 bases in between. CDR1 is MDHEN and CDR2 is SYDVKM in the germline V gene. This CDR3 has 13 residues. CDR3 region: CASSSRQGPEAFF. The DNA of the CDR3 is TGTGCCAGCAGTTCCCGCCAGGGCCCTGAAGCTTTCTTT.

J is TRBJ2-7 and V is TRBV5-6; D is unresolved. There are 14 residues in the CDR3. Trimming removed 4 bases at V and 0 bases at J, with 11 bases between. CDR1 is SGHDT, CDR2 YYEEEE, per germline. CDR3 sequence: CASSPRITSYEQYF. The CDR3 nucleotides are TGTGCCAGCAGCCCGCGGATAACCTCCTACGAGCAGTACTTC.

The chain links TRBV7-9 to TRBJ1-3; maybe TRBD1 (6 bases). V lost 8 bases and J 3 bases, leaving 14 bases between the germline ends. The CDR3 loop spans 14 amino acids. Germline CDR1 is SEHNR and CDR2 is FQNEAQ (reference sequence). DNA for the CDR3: TGTGCCAGCGGCCCCCCCAGGGGTGGAAACACCATATATTTT. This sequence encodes CASGPPRGGNTIYF.

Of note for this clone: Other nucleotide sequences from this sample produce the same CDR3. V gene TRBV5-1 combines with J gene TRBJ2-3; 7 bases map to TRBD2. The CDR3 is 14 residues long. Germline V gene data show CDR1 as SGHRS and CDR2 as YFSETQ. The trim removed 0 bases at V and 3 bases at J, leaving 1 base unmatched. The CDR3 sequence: CASSLEAGTDTQYF. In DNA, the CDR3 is TGCGCCAGCAGCTTGGAAGCGGGAACAGATACGCAGTATTTT.

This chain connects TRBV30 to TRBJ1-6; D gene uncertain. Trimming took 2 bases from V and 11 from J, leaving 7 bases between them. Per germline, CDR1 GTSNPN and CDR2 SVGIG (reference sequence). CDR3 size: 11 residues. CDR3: CAWSSGPPLHF. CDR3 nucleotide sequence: TGTGCCTGGAGTTCTGGTCCACCCCTCCACTTT. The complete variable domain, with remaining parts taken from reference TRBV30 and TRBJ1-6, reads SQTIHQWPATLVQPVGSPLSLECTVEGTSNPNLYWYRQAAGRGLQLLFYSVGIGQISSEVPQNLSASRPQDRQFILSSKKLLLSDSGFYLCAWSSGPPLHFGNGTRLTVT.

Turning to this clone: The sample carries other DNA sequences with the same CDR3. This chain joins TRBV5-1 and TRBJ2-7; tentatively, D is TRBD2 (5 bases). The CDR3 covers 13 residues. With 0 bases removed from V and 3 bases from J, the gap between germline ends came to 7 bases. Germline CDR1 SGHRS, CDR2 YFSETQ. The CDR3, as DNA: TGCGCCAGCAGCTTGGCGGGAAACTACGAGCAGTACTTC. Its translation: CASSLAGNYEQYF.

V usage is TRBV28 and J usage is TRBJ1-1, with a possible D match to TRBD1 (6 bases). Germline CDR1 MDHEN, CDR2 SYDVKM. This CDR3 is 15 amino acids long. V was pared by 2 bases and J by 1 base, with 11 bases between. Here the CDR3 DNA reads TGTGCCAGCAGTTTAAAACTACAGGGGAACACTGAAGCTTTCTTT. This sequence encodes CASSLKLQGNTEAFF.

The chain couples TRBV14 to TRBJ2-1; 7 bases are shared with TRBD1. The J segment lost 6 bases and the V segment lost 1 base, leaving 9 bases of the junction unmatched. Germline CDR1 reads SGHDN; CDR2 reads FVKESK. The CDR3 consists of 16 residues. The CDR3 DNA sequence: TGTGCCAGCAGCCAAGGTTGGAGACAGGGCGTCAATGAGCAGTTCTTC. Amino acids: CASSQGWRQGVNEQFF.

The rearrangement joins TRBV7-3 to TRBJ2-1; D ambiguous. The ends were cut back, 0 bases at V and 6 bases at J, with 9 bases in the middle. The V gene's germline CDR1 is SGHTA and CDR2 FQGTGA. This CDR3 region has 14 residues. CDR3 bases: TGTGCCAGCAGCTTAACGGAACTTTCCAATGAGCAGTTCTTC. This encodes CASSLTELSNEQFF.

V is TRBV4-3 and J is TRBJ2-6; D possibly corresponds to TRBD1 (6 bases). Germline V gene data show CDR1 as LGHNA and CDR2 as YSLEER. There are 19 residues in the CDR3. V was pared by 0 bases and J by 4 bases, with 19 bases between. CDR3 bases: TGCGCCAGCAGCCAAGATAAGCCAGGGGCCCTATGGGGGGCCAACGTCCTGACTTTC. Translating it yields CASSQDKPGALWGANVLTF.

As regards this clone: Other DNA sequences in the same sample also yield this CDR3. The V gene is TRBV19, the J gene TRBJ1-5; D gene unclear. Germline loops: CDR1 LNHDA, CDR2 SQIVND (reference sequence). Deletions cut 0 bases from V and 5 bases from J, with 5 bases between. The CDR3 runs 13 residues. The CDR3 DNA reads TGTGCCAGTAGTATAGATCGAGATCAGCCCCAGCATTTT. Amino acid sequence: CASSIDRDQPQHF.

CDR3 region: CASSLGLNPTSEQYF. The CDR3, as DNA: TGTGCCAGCAGCTTAGGCCTGAATCCTACCTCCGAGCAGTACTTC. The chain joins TRBV11-2 to TRBJ2-7; D unresolved. Germline CDR1 reads SGHAT; CDR2 reads FQNNGV. V was cut by 1 base and J by 6 bases, with 16 bases left in between. The CDR3 length is 15 residues.

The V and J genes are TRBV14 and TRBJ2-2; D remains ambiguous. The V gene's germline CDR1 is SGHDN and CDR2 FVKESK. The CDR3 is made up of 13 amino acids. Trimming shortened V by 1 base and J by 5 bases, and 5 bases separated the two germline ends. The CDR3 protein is CASSQVWTGELFF. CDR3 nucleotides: TGTGCCAGCAGCCAAGTTTGGACCGGGGAGCTGTTTTTT.

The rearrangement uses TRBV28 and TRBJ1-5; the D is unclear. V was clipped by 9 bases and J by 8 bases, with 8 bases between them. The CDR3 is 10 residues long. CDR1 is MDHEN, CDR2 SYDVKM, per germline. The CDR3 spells CASGGEPQHF. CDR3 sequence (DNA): TGTGCCAGTGGTGGGGAGCCCCAGCATTTT.

The CDR3 spells CASSQRGAYEQYF. The CDR3 coding sequence is TGTGCCAGTAGCCAGCGGGGTGCCTACGAGCAGTACTTC. The J gene is TRBJ2-7, the V gene TRBV19; TRBD2 aligns across 7 bases. This CDR3 comprises 13 residues. CDR1 is LNHDA, CDR2 SQIVND, per germline (reference sequence). V lost 6 bases to trimming and J lost 2 bases; unmatched junction nucleotides: 4.

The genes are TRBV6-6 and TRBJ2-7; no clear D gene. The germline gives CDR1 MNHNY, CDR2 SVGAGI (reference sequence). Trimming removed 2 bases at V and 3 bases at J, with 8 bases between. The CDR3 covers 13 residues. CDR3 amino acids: CASSYRISYEQYF. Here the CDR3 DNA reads TGTGCCAGCAGTTACCGAATAAGCTACGAGCAGTACTTC.

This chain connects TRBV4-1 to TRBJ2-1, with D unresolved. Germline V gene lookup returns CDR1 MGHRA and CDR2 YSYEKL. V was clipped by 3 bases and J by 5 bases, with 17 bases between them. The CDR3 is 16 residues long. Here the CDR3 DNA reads TGCGCCAGCAGCCACATCGGGTTTTTTCCCCACAATGAGCAGTTCTTC. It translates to CASSHIGFFPHNEQFF.

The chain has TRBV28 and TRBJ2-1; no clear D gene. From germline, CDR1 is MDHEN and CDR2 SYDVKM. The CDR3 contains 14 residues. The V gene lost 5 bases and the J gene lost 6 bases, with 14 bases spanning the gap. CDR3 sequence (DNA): TGTGCCAGCAGTACCCCCCCGGCCAGCAATGAGCAGTTCTTC. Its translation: CASSTPPASNEQFF.